The 4 T cell receptor beta chains in this list originate from one sample, sequenced in a study of CD8 T cells in Susac syndrome. Random hexamers were used to reverse transcribe the RNA input (about 0.5 to 1 ug). TCRdb reprocessed the immunoSEQ multiplex PCR reads via MiXCR and lists one record per CDR3 protein. Of 100,000 to 150,000 distinct CDR3 sequences in the sample, less than 95% were seen once. The specimen was CD4+ T cells from PBMCs. The receptor set was obtained from a human donor in good health.

The chain couples TRBV23-1 to TRBJ1-3; TRBD1 might be the D (6 bases). TRBV23-1 is filed as an ORF, its function uncertain. The CDR3 runs to 16 residues. V lost 0 bases to trimming and J lost 0 bases, with 9 bases between them. CDR3 protein: CASSQSGGSSGNTIYF. The CDR3 DNA is TGCGCCAGCAGTCAATCGGGGGGCAGCTCTGGAAACACCATATATTTT.

The rearrangement links TRBV7-9 to TRBJ2-5, with D maybe TRBD2 (6 bases). There are 14 residues in the CDR3. Germline loops: CDR1 SEHNR, CDR2 FQNEAQ (reference sequence). V lost 8 bases to trimming and J lost 6 bases, with 19 bases between them. CDR3 sequence: CASGVGGTLKTQYF. CDR3 DNA sequence: TGTGCCAGCGGGGTAGGAGGGACGTTGAAGACCCAGTACTTC.

The V call is TRBV6-5, the J call TRBJ1-2, with 11 bases lining up with TRBD1. CDR1 MNHEY and CDR2 SVGAGI come from the germline V gene. V lost 6 bases to trimming and J lost 7 bases; unmatched junction nucleotides: 7. The CDR3 runs 14 residues. The chain's CDR3 is CASRTNGQGAGYTF. The CDR3 coding sequence is TGTGCCAGCAGAACCAATGGACAGGGGGCTGGCTACACCTTC.

The V and J genes are TRBV10-3 and TRBJ1-2, with D unresolved. The CDR3 runs 16 residues. Trimming pared 6 bases from V and 5 bases from J, leaving 22 bases between. CDR1 ENHRY and CDR2 SYGVKD come from the germline V gene. The CDR3 region is CAISQGNQDSYYGYTF. Written as DNA, the CDR3 is TGTGCCATCAGCCAAGGGAACCAAGATTCTTATTATGGCTACACCTTC.